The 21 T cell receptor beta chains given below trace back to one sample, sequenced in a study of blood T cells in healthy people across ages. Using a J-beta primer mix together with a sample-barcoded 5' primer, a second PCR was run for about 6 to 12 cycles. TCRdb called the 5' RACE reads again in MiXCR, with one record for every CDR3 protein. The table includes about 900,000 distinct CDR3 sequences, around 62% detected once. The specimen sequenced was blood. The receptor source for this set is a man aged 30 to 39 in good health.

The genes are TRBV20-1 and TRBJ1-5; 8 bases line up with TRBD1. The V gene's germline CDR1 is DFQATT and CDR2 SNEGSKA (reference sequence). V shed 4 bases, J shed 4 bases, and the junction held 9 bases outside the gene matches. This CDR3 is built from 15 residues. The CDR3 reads CSAKGSGGVNQPQHF. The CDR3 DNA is TGCAGTGCTAAAGGATCAGGGGGCGTTAATCAGCCCCAGCATTTT.

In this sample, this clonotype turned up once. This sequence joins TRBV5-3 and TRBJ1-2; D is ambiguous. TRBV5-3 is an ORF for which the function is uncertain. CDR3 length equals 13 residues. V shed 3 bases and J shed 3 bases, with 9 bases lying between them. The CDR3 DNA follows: TGTGCCAGAAGCTATAAGTATTACTATGGCTACACCTTC. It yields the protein CARSYKYYYGYTF.

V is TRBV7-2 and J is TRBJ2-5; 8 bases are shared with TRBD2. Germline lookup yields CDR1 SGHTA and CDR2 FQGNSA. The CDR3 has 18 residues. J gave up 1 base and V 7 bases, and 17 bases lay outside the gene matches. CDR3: CASTLAPHLAGLQETQYF. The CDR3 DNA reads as TGTGCCAGCACCCTCGCCCCCCACTTAGCGGGGCTCCAAGAGACCCAGTACTTC.

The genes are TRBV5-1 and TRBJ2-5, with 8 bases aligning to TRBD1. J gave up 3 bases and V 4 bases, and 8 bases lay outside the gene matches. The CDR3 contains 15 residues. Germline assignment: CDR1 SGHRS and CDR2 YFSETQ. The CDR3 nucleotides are TGCGCCAGCAGCCTCGGACAGGGATCGGAAGAGACCCAGTACTTC. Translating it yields CASSLGQGSEETQYF.

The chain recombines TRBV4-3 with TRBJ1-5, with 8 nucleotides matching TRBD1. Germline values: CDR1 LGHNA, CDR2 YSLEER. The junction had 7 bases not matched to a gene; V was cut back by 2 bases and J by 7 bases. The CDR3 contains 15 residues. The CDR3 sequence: CASSQRTGLGQPQHF. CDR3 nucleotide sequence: TGCGCCAGCAGCCAACGGACAGGGCTTGGGCAGCCCCAGCATTTT.

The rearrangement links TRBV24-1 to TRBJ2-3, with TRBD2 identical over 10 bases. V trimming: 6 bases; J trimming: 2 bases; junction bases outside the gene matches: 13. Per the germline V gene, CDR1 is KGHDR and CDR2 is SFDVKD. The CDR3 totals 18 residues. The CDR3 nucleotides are TGTGCCACCAGTCATAGCGGGGGGCTATCGACGACCACAGATACGCAGTATTTT. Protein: CATSHSGGLSTTTDTQYF.

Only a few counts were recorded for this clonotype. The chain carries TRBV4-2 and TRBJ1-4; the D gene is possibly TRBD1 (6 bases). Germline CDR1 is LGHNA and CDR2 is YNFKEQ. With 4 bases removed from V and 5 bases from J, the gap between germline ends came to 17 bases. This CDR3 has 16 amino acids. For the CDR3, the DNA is TGTGCCAGCAGCCCCTTGGGCCGACAGGAAAATGAAAAACTGTTTTTT. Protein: CASSPLGRQENEKLFF.

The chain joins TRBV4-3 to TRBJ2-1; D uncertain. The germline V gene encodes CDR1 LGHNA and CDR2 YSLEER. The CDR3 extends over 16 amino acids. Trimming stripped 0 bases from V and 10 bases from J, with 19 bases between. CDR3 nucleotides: TGCGCCAGCAGCCAAGAGTCCCCGGCAAACTCTGGGGAGCAGTTCTTC. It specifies CASSQESPANSGEQFF.

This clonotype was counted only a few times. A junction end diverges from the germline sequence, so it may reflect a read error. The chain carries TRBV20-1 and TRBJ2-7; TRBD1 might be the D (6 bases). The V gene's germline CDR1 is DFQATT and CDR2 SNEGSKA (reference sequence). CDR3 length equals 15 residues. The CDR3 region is CSAHGEVGAYYGQYF. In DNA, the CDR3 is TGCAGTGCCCACGGGGAAGTGGGGGCCTACTACGGGCAGTACTTC.

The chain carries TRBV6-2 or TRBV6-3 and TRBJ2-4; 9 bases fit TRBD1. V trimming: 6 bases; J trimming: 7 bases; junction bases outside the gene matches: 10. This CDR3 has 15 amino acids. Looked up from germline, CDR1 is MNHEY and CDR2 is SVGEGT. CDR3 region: CASSPSGQGGNIQYF. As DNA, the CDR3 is TGTGCCAGCAGCCCGTCGGGACAGGGAGGGAACATTCAGTACTTC.

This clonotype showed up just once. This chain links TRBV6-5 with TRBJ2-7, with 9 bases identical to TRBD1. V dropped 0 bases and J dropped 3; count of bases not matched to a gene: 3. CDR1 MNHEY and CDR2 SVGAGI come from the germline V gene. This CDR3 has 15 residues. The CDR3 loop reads CASSYSATGGYEQYF. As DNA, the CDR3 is TGTGCCAGCAGTTACTCTGCGACAGGGGGCTACGAGCAGTACTTC.

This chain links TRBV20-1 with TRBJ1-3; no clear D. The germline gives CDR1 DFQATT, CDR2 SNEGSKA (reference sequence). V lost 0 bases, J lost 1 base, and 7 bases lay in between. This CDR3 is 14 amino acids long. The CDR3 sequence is CSARDSPSGNTIYF. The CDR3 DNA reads TGCAGTGCTAGAGATAGTCCGTCTGGAAACACCATATATTTT.

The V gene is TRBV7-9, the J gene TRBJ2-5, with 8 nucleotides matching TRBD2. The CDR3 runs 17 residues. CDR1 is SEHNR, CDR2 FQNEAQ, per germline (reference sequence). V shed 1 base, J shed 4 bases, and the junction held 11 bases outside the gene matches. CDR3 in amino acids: CASSLGGSGVKRETQYF. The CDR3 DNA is TGTGCCAGCAGCTTAGGGGGTAGCGGGGTTAAAAGAGAGACCCAGTACTTC.

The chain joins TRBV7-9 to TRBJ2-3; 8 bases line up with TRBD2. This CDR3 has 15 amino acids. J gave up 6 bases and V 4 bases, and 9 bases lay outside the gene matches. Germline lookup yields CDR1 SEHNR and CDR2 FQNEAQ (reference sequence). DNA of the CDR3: TGTGCCAGCAGCTACCCGGGACTAGGTTCCGATACGCAGTATTTT. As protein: CASSYPGLGSDTQYF.

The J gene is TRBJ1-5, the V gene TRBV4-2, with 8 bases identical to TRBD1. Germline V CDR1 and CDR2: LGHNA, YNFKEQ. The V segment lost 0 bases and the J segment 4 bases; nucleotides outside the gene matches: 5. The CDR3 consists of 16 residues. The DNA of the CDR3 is TGTGCCAGCAGCCAAGATTGGCAGGGGGCGAATCAGCCCCAGCATTTT. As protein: CASSQDWQGANQPQHF.

In nucleotides, the CDR3 is TGCGCCAGCAGCTCAACCGGGACAGGGGGGCCCGAGCAGTACTTC. As protein: CASSSTGTGGPEQYF. J is TRBJ2-7 and V is TRBV5-1, with TRBD1 matching 11 bases. CDR3 length equals 15 residues. Germline-derived CDR1 and CDR2 are SGHRS and YFSETQ. V shed 3 bases and J 6 bases; nucleotides not matched to a gene: 8.

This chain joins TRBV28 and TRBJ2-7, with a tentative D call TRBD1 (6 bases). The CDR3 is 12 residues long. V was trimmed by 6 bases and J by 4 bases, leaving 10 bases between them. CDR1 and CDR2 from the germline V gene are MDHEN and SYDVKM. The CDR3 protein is CASRQGQYEQYF. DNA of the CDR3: TGTGCCAGCAGACAGGGACAATACGAGCAGTACTTC.

This CDR3 is CASSLVGSDYGYTF. The CDR3 region has the DNA TGTGCCAGCAGCTTAGTGGGCAGTGACTATGGCTACACCTTC. The V call is TRBV7-9, the J call TRBJ1-2; D is ambiguous. CDR3 length: 14 residues. Germline CDR1 is SEHNR and CDR2 is FQNEAQ (reference sequence). Trimming cost V 1 base and J 3 bases, with 9 bases left between them.

In DNA, the CDR3 is TGCGCCAGCAGCCAAGTAGCGGTCGGAGGACGCACAGATACGCAGTATTTT. This sequence encodes CASSQVAVGGRTDTQYF. The rearrangement uses TRBV4-1 and TRBJ2-3, with a weak D call TRBD2 (6 bases). Germline lookup yields CDR1 MGHRA and CDR2 YSYEKL. The CDR3 runs 17 residues. The V end was cut by 1 base, the J end by 1 base, with 15 bases between.

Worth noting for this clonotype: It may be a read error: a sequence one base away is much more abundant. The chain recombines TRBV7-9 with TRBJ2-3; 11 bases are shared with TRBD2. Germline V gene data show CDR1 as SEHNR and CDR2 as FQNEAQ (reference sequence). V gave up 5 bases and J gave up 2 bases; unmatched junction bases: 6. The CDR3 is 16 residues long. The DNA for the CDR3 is TGTGCCAGCAGCCTTAGCGGGGGGGCAGCCACAGATACGCAGTATTTT. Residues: CASSLSGGAATDTQYF.

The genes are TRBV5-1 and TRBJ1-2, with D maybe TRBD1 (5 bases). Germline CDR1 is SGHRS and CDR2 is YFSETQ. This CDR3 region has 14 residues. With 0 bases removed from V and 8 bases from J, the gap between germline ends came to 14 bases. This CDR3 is CASSLGQGVSGYTF. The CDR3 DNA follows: TGCGCCAGCAGCTTGGGGCAGGGAGTCTCCGGCTACACCTTC.